This TCR beta chain is from a study of T cell repertoires in cytomegalovirus infection (dated by TCRdb to about 2019). Regarding the study in general: Peptide stimulations targeted recently identified HLA-C-restricted CMV epitopes, whose presentation resists viral immunomodulation, together with well-studied HLA-B-restricted epitopes. Donor HLA type was relevant to the analysis, as public TCR beta signatures indicated carriage of CMV infection together with the matching HLA type.

The research as a whole found: Cumulative frequency of public TCR beta family members discriminated carriers of CMV infection plus the relevant HLA type in this cohort and an independent approximately 340-donor cohort. In the ex vivo response, HLA-C-restricted CMV-specific TCR beta clonotypes were dominant, and in two of eight donors the single most frequent clonotype came from this HLA-C-restricted group.

This clonotype was seen ten or more times. Its recognized antigen is unknown. No much larger clone is present one base from it, and per-base qualities are unavailable. The sequencer listed for this sample is Illumina HiSeq 1500. TCRdb handled the public reads itself, with Q25 trimming in fastp and clone calling in MiXCR, and kept productive beta chains. Entries are consolidated by CDR3 protein sequence, retaining the most common genes and DNA. Counted in this sample were about 310,000 distinct CDR3 sequences; roughly 25% of them appeared once. Roughly 15% of the sample rests with the top ten. V and J are trimmed by 5 bases and 1 base, and the gene matches miss 1 base of the junction. Including cysteine and phenylalanine, the CDR3 has 13 amino acids. The retained sequence is limited to the CDR3, 39 bases, with the frame set at the first base. CDR1 SGHTA and CDR2 FQGNSA are derived from the germline V gene.

In the paper's terms, the treatment or condition label means: in vitro stimulation with specific CMV peptide epitopes to enrich CMV-specific T cells. Rearrangement joined TRBV7-2 to TRBJ1-1; 7 middle bases align to TRBD1. The sequence was collected from a human donor in good health (CMV status not recorded). Some clones in this sample may be carry-over from other donors' samples. The material was cultured PBMCs, obtained from culture after CMV antigen stimulation. The sequence in DNA is TGTGCCAGCAGCCGACAGGGGAACACTGAAGCTTTCTTT. This gives the protein CASSRQGNTEAFF.